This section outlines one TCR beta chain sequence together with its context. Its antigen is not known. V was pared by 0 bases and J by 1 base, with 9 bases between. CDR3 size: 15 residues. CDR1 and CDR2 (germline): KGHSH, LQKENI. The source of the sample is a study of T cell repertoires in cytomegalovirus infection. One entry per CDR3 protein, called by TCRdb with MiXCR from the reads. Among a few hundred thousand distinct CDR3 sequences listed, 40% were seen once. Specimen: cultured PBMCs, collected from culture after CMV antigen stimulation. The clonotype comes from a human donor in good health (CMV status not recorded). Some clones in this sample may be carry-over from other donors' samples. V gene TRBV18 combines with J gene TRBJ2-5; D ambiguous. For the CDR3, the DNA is TGTGCCAGCTCACCACCGAACCGGGCCCAAGAGACCCAGTACTTC. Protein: CASSPPNRAQETQYF.